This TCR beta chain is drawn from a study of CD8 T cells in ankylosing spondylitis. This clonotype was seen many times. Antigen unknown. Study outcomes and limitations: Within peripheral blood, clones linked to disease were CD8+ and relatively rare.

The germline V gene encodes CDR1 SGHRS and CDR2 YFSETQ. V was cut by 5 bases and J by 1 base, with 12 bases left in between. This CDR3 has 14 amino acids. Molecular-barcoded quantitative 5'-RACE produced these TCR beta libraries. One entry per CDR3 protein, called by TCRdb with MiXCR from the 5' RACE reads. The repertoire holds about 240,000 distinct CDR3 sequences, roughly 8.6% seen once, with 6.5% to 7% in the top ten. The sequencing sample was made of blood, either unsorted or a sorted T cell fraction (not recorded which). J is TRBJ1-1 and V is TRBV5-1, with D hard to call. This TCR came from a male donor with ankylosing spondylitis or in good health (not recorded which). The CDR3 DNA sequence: TGCGCCAGCAGGCCCTCAGTGGGGAACACTGAAGCTTTCTTT. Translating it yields CASRPSVGNTEAFF.